Listed below are T cell receptor beta chains from one sample, sequenced in a study of CD8 T cells in ankylosing spondylitis. TCRdb re-called the 5' RACE reads through MiXCR, storing one row per CDR3 protein. The sample lists around 890,000 distinct CDR3 sequences, roughly 10% occurring once. Sequencing was carried out using blood, either unsorted or a sorted T cell fraction (not recorded which). Receptor source: a male donor with ankylosing spondylitis. Both conserved end residues are part of each CDR3. A D gene is named only where the DNA matches it firmly. The listing skips clone size in some rows; elsewhere it reads once, few, many or a size class.

D: TRBD1
size: -
J: TRBJ2-7
V: TRBV10-3
DNA: TGTGCCATCAGTGAAAGGACAGGGGCATACGAGCAGTACTTC
CDR3: CAISERTGAYEQYF

D: -
size: few
J: TRBJ2-2
V: TRBV9
DNA: TGTGCCAGCAGCAAGAGAGAGGGGAACACCGGGGAGCTGTTTTTT
CDR3: CASSKREGNTGELFF

D: -
size: -
J: TRBJ2-1
V: TRBV14
DNA: TGTGCCAGCAGCCAAGGGGTCGGCGGGATCTACAATGAGCAGTTCTTC
CDR3: CASSQGVGGIYNEQFF

D: -
size: few
J: TRBJ1-1
V: TRBV9
DNA: TGTGCCAGCAGCGTAGGGCAGGTGGGCACTGAAGCTTTCTTT
CDR3: CASSVGQVGTEAFF

D: -
size: -
J: TRBJ2-1
V: TRBV10-3
DNA: TGTGCCATCAGTGAGGGGGTACGTGTACCCAATGAGCAGTTCTTC
CDR3: CAISEGVRVPNEQFF

D: TRBD1
size: -
J: TRBJ1-1
V: TRBV11-2
DNA: TGTGCCAGCAGGCGCCCCGGGACAGGGGAGAGGATCACTGAAGCTTTCTTT
CDR3: CASRRPGTGERITEAFF

D: TRBD2
size: few
J: TRBJ2-7
V: TRBV19
DNA: TGTGCCAGTAGTCGGGACTACCACTACGAGCAGTACTTC
CDR3: CASSRDYHYEQYF

D: TRBD1
size: -
J: TRBJ2-3
V: TRBV5-4
DNA: TGTGCCAGCAGCTTGTCACCGGGACAGGGAACAGATACGCAGTATTTT
CDR3: CASSLSPGQGTDTQYF

D: TRBD2
size: many
J: TRBJ2-1
V: TRBV29-1
DNA: TGCAGCGTGCCCCGGACTAGTCCCCTTGTAGATGAGCAGTTCTTC
CDR3: CSVPRTSPLVDEQFF

D: TRBD2
size: few
J: TRBJ2-7
V: TRBV28
DNA: TGTGCCAGCCGGGGGGCGGGAGGTATTACGTACGAGCAGTACTTC
CDR3: CASRGAGGITYEQYF

D: -
size: -
J: TRBJ1-5
V: TRBV6-2/TRBV6-3
DNA: TGTGCCAGCAGCCCCCCCCCCGGACCGGGCAATCAGCCCCAGCATTTT
CDR3: CASSPPPGPGNQPQHF

D: -
size: -
J: TRBJ2-3
V: TRBV7-3
DNA: TGTGAAAGCAGCTTAAGTTACGGATCAAGCACAGATACGCAGTATTTT
CDR3: CESSLSYGSSTDTQYF

D: TRBD2
size: -
J: TRBJ2-7
V: TRBV7-2
DNA: TGTGCCAGCAGTCGAGTGGGGGGGGAAGCTTACGAGCAGTACTTC
CDR3: CASSRVGGEAYEQYF

D: TRBD1
size: -
J: TRBJ1-6
V: TRBV28
DNA: TGTGCCAGCAGTTTTTTGGGGTACAGGGGCGCCAATAATTCACCCCTCCACTTT
CDR3: CASSFLGYRGANNSPLHF

D: -
size: many
J: TRBJ2-5
V: TRBV5-6
DNA: TGTGCCAGCAGCAAGAAACGGTACCAAGAGACCCAGTACTTC
CDR3: CASSKKRYQETQYF

D: TRBD2
size: -
J: TRBJ2-3
V: TRBV2
DNA: TGTGCCAGCAAGCGACTAGCGGGAGAGACAGATACGCAGTATTTT
CDR3: CASKRLAGETDTQYF

D: -
size: few
J: TRBJ1-3
V: TRBV6-5
DNA: TGTGCCAGCAGAGGCCAGGGGAACACCATATATTTT
CDR3: CASRGQGNTIYF

D: -
size: few
J: TRBJ1-3
V: TRBV6-5
DNA: TGTGCCAGCAGTTACTCCCCCTCACAGTCAAGGGCATTT
CDR3: CASSYSPSQSRAF

D: -
size: -
J: TRBJ2-7
V: TRBV7-2
DNA: TGTGCCAGCAGCCTCCGGACGGCCAGACTCTACGAGCAGTACTTC
CDR3: CASSLRTARLYEQYF

D: TRBD1
size: few
J: TRBJ1-2
V: TRBV7-2
DNA: TGTGCCAGCAGCTTAGCTGCTTACAGGGACAGGGGGCGATATGGCTACACCTTC
CDR3: CASSLAAYRDRGRYGYTF

D: -
size: few
J: TRBJ2-2
V: TRBV10-3
DNA: TGTGCCATCAGCCACGACAGAGCCTCGAACACCGGGGAGCTGTTTTTT
CDR3: CAISHDRASNTGELFF

D: TRBD1
size: -
J: TRBJ2-7
V: TRBV20-1
DNA: TGCAGTGCCCCCCGGACAGGGGTAGTCTTCGAGCAGTACTTC
CDR3: CSAPRTGVVFEQYF

D: -
size: -
J: TRBJ1-2
V: TRBV5-5
DNA: TGTGCCATCAGCCGAGCGCAGGGCTATGGCTACACCTTC
CDR3: CAISRAQGYGYTF

D: -
size: few
J: TRBJ2-1
V: TRBV18
DNA: TGTGCCAGCTCACCCCGTCACAATGAGCAGTTCTTC
CDR3: CASSPRHNEQFF

D: -
size: -
J: TRBJ2-1
V: TRBV11-3
DNA: TGTGCCAGCAGTTATCGGGATTCATACAATGAGCAGTTCTTC
CDR3: CASSYRDSYNEQFF

D: -
size: -
J: TRBJ1-2
V: TRBV19
DNA: TGTGCCAGTACGACCAAGTTGGGCGGAAGCTATGGCTACACCTTC
CDR3: CASTTKLGGSYGYTF

D: -
size: -
J: TRBJ1-5
V: TRBV28
DNA: TGTGCCAGCAGCCCCGGGCAAGGGAAAAATCAGCCCCAGCATTTT
CDR3: CASSPGQGKNQPQHF

D: -
size: -
J: TRBJ2-7
V: TRBV12-3/TRBV12-4
DNA: TGTGCCAGCAGCCGAAGGACAGCCGACCCCTACGAGCAGTACTTC
CDR3: CASSRRTADPYEQYF

D: TRBD1
size: -
J: TRBJ2-7
V: TRBV29-1
DNA: TGCAGCGTCATAACAGGGGGCCCCTACGAGCAGTACTTC
CDR3: CSVITGGPYEQYF

D: -
size: -
J: TRBJ2-7
V: TRBV20-1
DNA: TGCAGTGCTAGAGATTCGGCAGGGAAAGTCCACGAGCAGTACTTC
CDR3: CSARDSAGKVHEQYF

D: -
size: -
J: TRBJ1-1
V: TRBV2
DNA: TGTGCCAGGACGATTACTGAAGCTTTCTTT
CDR3: CARTITEAFF

D: TRBD2
size: few
J: TRBJ2-3
V: TRBV4-3
DNA: TGCGCCAGCAGCCCCCAGCGGGGGGGAGGAGCCACAGATACGCAGTATTTT
CDR3: CASSPQRGGGATDTQYF

D: -
size: -
J: TRBJ2-1
V: TRBV20-1
DNA: TGCAGTGCCGGCCGGACAGTTCCCTACAATGAGCAGTTCTTC
CDR3: CSAGRTVPYNEQFF

D: -
size: few
J: TRBJ2-1
V: TRBV5-1
DNA: TGCGCCAGCAGCTTGGCACAGGGCCCCAGCTCCTACAATGAGCAGTTCTTC
CDR3: CASSLAQGPSSYNEQFF

D: -
size: -
J: TRBJ2-1
V: TRBV6-1
DNA: TGTGCCAGCAGTCCTCCATCCGGGGGCGCCCACAATGAGCAGTTCTTC
CDR3: CASSPPSGGAHNEQFF

D: -
size: many
J: TRBJ2-3
V: TRBV5-1
DNA: TGCGCCAGCAGCTTGGCCGTCGCAGCTACCACAGATACGCAGTATTTT
CDR3: CASSLAVAATTDTQYF

D: -
size: few
J: TRBJ2-5
V: TRBV12-3/TRBV12-4
DNA: TGTGCCAGCAGTTCACTAACGGCCCAGTACTTC
CDR3: CASSSLTAQYF

D: -
size: many
J: TRBJ2-5
V: TRBV4-3
DNA: TGCGCCAGCAGCCAAGATCAGTCCAGGGCTAAGACCCAGTACTTC
CDR3: CASSQDQSRAKTQYF

D: -
size: -
J: TRBJ2-2
V: TRBV4-2
DNA: TGTGCCAGCAGACGGGGGACAGTGAACACCGGGGAGCTGTTTTTT
CDR3: CASRRGTVNTGELFF

D: TRBD1
size: few
J: TRBJ2-7
V: TRBV6-1
DNA: TGTGCCAGCAGGCTCGACAGGGGGACTTACGAGCAGTACTTC
CDR3: CASRLDRGTYEQYF

D: TRBD2
size: few
J: TRBJ2-1
V: TRBV5-1
DNA: TGCGCCAGCAGCTACGCGGGGGGCTACAATGAGCAGTTCTTC
CDR3: CASSYAGGYNEQFF

D: -
size: many
J: TRBJ1-1
V: TRBV20-1
DNA: TGCAGTGCCCCCTTGCAGGGAAGTACTGAAGCTTTCTTT
CDR3: CSAPLQGSTEAFF

D: TRBD1
size: -
J: TRBJ2-1
V: TRBV28
DNA: TGTGCCAGCAGCTTCCTCGGACAGGGGGTTGGAGAGCAGTTCTTC
CDR3: CASSFLGQGVGEQFF

D: TRBD2
size: few
J: TRBJ2-7
V: TRBV7-9
DNA: TGTGCCAGCAGCTTAAACCTGGGCGGGGGAAGCTCCTACGAGCAGTACTTC
CDR3: CASSLNLGGGSSYEQYF

D: -
size: few
J: TRBJ1-2
V: TRBV6-1
DNA: TGTGCCAGCAGTGAAGGCTTCGAGACGGCCCTAGCCTTC
CDR3: CASSEGFETALAF

D: -
size: few
J: TRBJ1-1
V: TRBV6-5
DNA: TGTGCCAGCAGTTTCGGACAGACCTACACTGAAGCTTTCTTT
CDR3: CASSFGQTYTEAFF

D: -
size: few
J: TRBJ1-6
V: TRBV20-1
DNA: TGCAGTGCTAGAGTAGGAGGGTTAGGTTCCTATAATTCACCCCTCCACTTT
CDR3: CSARVGGLGSYNSPLHF

D: TRBD1
size: few
J: TRBJ1-3
V: TRBV6-1
DNA: TGTGCCAGCAGTACCGGACAGGCGAAGAACACCATATATTTT
CDR3: CASSTGQAKNTIYF

D: -
size: few
J: TRBJ1-1
V: TRBV4-3
DNA: TGCGCCAGCAGCCGGGTCAGGAACACTGAAGCTTTCTTT
CDR3: CASSRVRNTEAFF

D: TRBD1
size: few
J: TRBJ2-5
V: TRBV29-1
DNA: TGCAGCGTGGGAGAATTACAGGGGAAAAGTACAGAGACCCAGTACTTC
CDR3: CSVGELQGKSTETQYF

D: -
size: few
J: TRBJ1-2
V: TRBV28
DNA: TGTGCCAGCAGTCCCTTGGTCTCACCGTGGGGCTACACCTTC
CDR3: CASSPLVSPWGYTF

D: TRBD2
size: -
J: TRBJ2-3
V: TRBV27
DNA: TGTGCCAGCAGTTTAGTGGGGTCGGGACTAGGGATTTCTACAGATACGCAGTATTTT
CDR3: CASSLVGSGLGISTDTQYF

D: TRBD1
size: -
J: TRBJ2-5
V: TRBV20-1
DNA: TGCAGTGCTAGATCGAGGACAGGGGGAGAGACCCAGTACTTC
CDR3: CSARSRTGGETQYF

D: -
size: many
J: TRBJ2-2
V: TRBV29-1
DNA: TGCAGCGTCGGCCCGGACGGGAACACCGGGGAGCTGTTTTTT
CDR3: CSVGPDGNTGELFF

D: TRBD1
size: few
J: TRBJ1-1
V: TRBV20-1
DNA: TGCAGTGCCCAAGACAGGGGGCAGGGCACTGAAGCTTTCTTT
CDR3: CSAQDRGQGTEAFF

D: -
size: few
J: TRBJ2-1
V: TRBV20-1
DNA: TGCAGTGCTAGGGCCGCCAGTGAGCAGTTCTTC
CDR3: CSARAASEQFF

D: TRBD2
size: -
J: TRBJ2-3
V: TRBV29-1
DNA: TGCAGCGTACGGGGAGGGGCAGATATGCAGTATTTT
CDR3: CSVRGGADMQYF

D: -
size: -
J: TRBJ2-3
V: TRBV11-3
DNA: TGTGCCAGCAGCTTAGATTCTAACAGGGTGGATACGCAGTATTTT
CDR3: CASSLDSNRVDTQYF

D: -
size: -
J: TRBJ1-1
V: TRBV20-1
DNA: TGCAGTGCTAGAGCCGACACGGATTCTGAAGCTTTCTTT
CDR3: CSARADTDSEAFF

D: -
size: few
J: TRBJ2-2
V: TRBV12-3/TRBV12-4
DNA: TGTGCCAGCAGTCTGCCCCAGAGGGGGACGACGGCCGGGGAGCTGTTTTTT
CDR3: CASSLPQRGTTAGELFF